This T cell receptor (beta chain) was found in a study of CD4 T cells in relation to SARS-CoV-2 and coronaviruses. Remarks on this clone: The antigen is undetermined.

Using immunoSEQ multiplex PCR, the repertoire was profiled, and TCRdb retains in-frame clones only, with some absent. The sample shows tens of thousands of clones, just under 75% of them seen only once. CDR1 is SGHTS and CDR2 is YDEGEE in the germline V gene. The V and J ends lost 4 bases and 6 bases respectively, with 16 bases between them. There are 15 residues in the CDR3. The unexposed donors gave CD4+ T cells in about 2010-2019, prior to COVID-19. CD4+ T cells were isolated from the cells after more than nine days of culture. As cell numbers allowed, unexposed-donor CD4+ T cells faced SARS-CoV-2 S/N and four cold-coronavirus spikes. Fresh IL-2 medium replaced half the medium on days 3 and 7. Overall study results and limits: This crossreactivity analysis covered spike protein alone, no other viral proteins.

The J gene is TRBJ2-2, the V gene TRBV5-8; D is perhaps TRBD1 or TRBD2 (5 bases each). The source is a human donor in good health. Sequenced: CD4+ T cells from PBMCs, cultured in vitro. Here the CDR3 reads CASSRGTSGSGELFF. CDR3 sequence (DNA): TGTGCCAGCAGCCGAGGGACCTCGGGATCCGGGGAGCTGTTTTTT.